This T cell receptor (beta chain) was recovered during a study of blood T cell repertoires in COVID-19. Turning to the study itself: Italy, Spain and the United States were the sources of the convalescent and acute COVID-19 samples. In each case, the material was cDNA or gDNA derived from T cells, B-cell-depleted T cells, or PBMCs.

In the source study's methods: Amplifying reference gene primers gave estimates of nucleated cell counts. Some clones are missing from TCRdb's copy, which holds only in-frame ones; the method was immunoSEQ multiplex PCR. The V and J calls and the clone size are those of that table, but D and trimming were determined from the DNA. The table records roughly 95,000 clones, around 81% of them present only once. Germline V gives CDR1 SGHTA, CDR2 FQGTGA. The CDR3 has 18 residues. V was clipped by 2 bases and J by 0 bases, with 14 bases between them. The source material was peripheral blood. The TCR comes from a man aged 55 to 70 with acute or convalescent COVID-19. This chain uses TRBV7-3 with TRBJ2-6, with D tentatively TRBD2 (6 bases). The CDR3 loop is CASSLVPGEGSGANVLTF. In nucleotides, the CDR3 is TGTGCCAGCAGCTTAGTTCCGGGGGAAGGCTCTGGGGCCAACGTCCTGACTTTC.